What follows are 32 T cell receptor beta chains derived from one specimen sequenced in a study of blood T cell repertoires in COVID-19. Repertoires were generated with immunoSEQ multiplex PCR, while TCRdb's copy carries only in-frame clones and drops some. The sample includes around 290,000 clones, 75% to 90% seen only once; the top ten take approximately 4.6%. The sequencing sample was made of peripheral blood. The receptors shown here come from a man aged 35-49 years with acute or convalescent COVID-19.

The genes are TRBV18 and TRBJ2-6; D possibly corresponds to TRBD2 (5 bases). Germline CDR1 is KGHSH and CDR2 is LQKENI. Trimming pared 3 bases from V and 1 base from J, leaving 13 bases between. The CDR3 contains 17 residues. This chain's CDR3 is CASSPSYTGSGANVLTF. CDR3 sequence (DNA): TGTGCCAGCTCACCCTCTTACACGGGGTCTGGGGCCAACGTCCTGACTTTC.

The J gene is TRBJ1-1, the V gene TRBV12-3 or TRBV12-4; weak D call: TRBD1 (5 bases). V was cut by 4 bases and J by 1 base, with 7 bases left in between. The CDR3 totals 13 residues. CDR3 amino acids: CASSSTGNTEAFF. CDR3 in DNA: TGTGCCAGCAGTTCAACAGGGAACACTGAAGCTTTCTTT.

The chain joins TRBV9 to TRBJ2-7, with D possibly matching TRBD2 (6 bases). The germline gives CDR1 SGDLS, CDR2 YYNGEE. The CDR3 sequence is 16 residues long. V lost 0 bases and J 0 bases, leaving 13 bases between the germline ends. CDR3 DNA: TGTGCCAGCAGCGTAGGGGCTGGGGGGACCTCCTACGAGCAGTACTTC. Translating it yields CASSVGAGGTSYEQYF.

The chain uses TRBV7-3 and TRBJ2-3, with D uncertain. The ends were cut back, 0 bases at V and 5 bases at J, with 6 bases in the middle. Germline V gene lookup returns CDR1 SGHTA and CDR2 FQGTGA. The CDR3 sequence is 13 residues long. The CDR3 protein is CASSLTRRDTQYF. Here the CDR3 DNA reads TGTGCCAGCAGCTTAACTAGAAGAGATACGCAGTATTTT.

The rearrangement links TRBV6-5 to TRBJ1-4; 9 nucleotides match TRBD1. CDR1 is MNHEY, CDR2 SVGAGI, per germline. CDR3 length: 13 residues. Trimming at V came to 2 bases and at J to 11 bases, leaving 3 bases not matched to a gene. As DNA, the CDR3 is TGTGCCAGCAGTTACGGGACAGGGAGGAAACTGTTTTTT. As protein: CASSYGTGRKLFF.

This clone was seen more than once but under ten times. The chain couples TRBV11-2 to TRBJ2-1; weak D call: TRBD1 (6 bases). CDR1 SGHAT and CDR2 FQNNGV come from the germline V gene. The CDR3 contains 16 residues. Trimming took 0 bases from V and 3 from J, leaving 12 bases between them. The CDR3 DNA reads as TGTGCCAGCAGCTTAGACCCGGGACACCTCTACAATGAGCAGTTCTTC. Translating it yields CASSLDPGHLYNEQFF.

The V gene is TRBV5-6, the J gene TRBJ1-2, with 8 bases fitting TRBD1. The CDR3 loop spans 16 amino acids. In germline, CDR1 is SGHDT, CDR2 YYEEEE. J was trimmed by 5 bases and V by 0 bases; bases with no gene match: 9. Written as DNA, the CDR3 is TGTGCCAGCAGCTTGGTGGAGGACAGGGTTGGTTATGGCTACACCTTC. Residues: CASSLVEDRVGYGYTF.

The chain combines TRBV4-1 with TRBJ1-4; D not certain. The V and J ends lost 0 bases and 2 bases respectively, with 10 bases between them. The germline V gene encodes CDR1 MGHRA and CDR2 YSYEKL. This CDR3 comprises 16 residues. CDR3 in amino acids: CASSQDVQWTNEKLFF. The CDR3 region has the DNA TGCGCCAGCAGCCAAGATGTTCAGTGGACTAATGAAAAACTGTTTTTT.

The genes are TRBV6-4 and TRBJ2-1; D may be TRBD1 (6 bases). This CDR3 contains 15 residues. The V end was cut by 4 bases, the J end by 0 bases, with 10 bases between. Per germline, CDR1 MRHNA and CDR2 SNTAGT. CDR3 DNA sequence: TGTGCCAGCAGTGTTCGAGGGGGCTCCTACAATGAGCAGTTCTTC. This encodes CASSVRGGSYNEQFF.

J is TRBJ1-2 and V is TRBV11-2; TRBD1 agrees at 9 bases. With 2 bases clipped from V and 7 bases from J, the junction kept 5 bases outside the gene matches. Germline CDR1 reads SGHAT; CDR2 reads FQNNGV. The CDR3 totals 14 residues. CDR3 DNA: TGTGCCAGCAGCTTATGGACAGGGGATGGTGGCTACACCTTC. It codes for CASSLWTGDGGYTF.

V usage is TRBV19 and J usage is TRBJ2-7; TRBD1 matches 7 bases. V dropped 3 bases and J dropped 0; count of bases not matched to a gene: 8. Germline CDR1 is LNHDA and CDR2 is SQIVND (reference sequence). The CDR3 contains 16 residues. This chain's CDR3 is CASSIRIRGYSYEQYF. CDR3 in DNA: TGTGCCAGTAGTATCCGGATCAGGGGGTACTCCTACGAGCAGTACTTC.

The J gene is TRBJ1-5, the V gene TRBV7-8; maybe TRBD1 (6 bases). CDR1 and CDR2 from the germline V gene are SGHVS and FQNEAQ. V was shortened by 2 bases and J by 4 bases, with 15 bases between the two germline ends. This CDR3 is 16 amino acids long. The CDR3 DNA sequence: TGTGCCAGCAGCTTAAGGGGGGGGAGGAGTAATCAGCCCCAGCATTTT. Translating gives CASSLRGGRSNQPQHF.

V and J are TRBV19 and TRBJ2-1; tentative D call: TRBD2 (6 bases). V lost 9 bases and J 9 bases, leaving 24 bases between the germline ends. Germline V CDR1 and CDR2: LNHDA, SQIVND (reference sequence). This CDR3 has 15 amino acids. CDR3 amino acids: CASSQRPEAGGEQFF. The DNA of the CDR3 is TGTGCCAGCAGCCAGCGGCCCGAAGCGGGCGGTGAGCAGTTCTTC.

The J gene is TRBJ2-7, the V gene TRBV11-2, with TRBD2 identical over 8 bases. Losses at the gene ends were 6 bases for V and 1 base for J; bases not matched to a gene: 11. CDR1 and CDR2 from the germline V gene are SGHAT and FQNNGV. The length of the CDR3 is 16 residues. The CDR3 DNA follows: TGTGCCAGCAGTCGGAGGGCGGGGGGCCTATCCTACGAGCAGTACTTC. Encoded protein: CASSRRAGGLSYEQYF.

CDR3 nucleotide sequence: TGTGCCAGCAGCTTGGATTCGGGGGGCTTTGGCTACACCTTC. Its translation is CASSLDSGGFGYTF. The gene calls are TRBV5-4 and TRBJ1-2; weak D call: TRBD1 (6 bases). The CDR3 totals 14 residues. V gave up 0 bases and J gave up 7 bases, with 13 bases separating them. Per the germline V gene, CDR1 is SGHNT and CDR2 is YYREEE (reference sequence).

This chain uses TRBV9 with TRBJ1-2; D ambiguous. This CDR3 is built from 11 residues. Looked up from germline, CDR1 is SGDLS and CDR2 is YYNGEE. Trimming removed 4 bases from V and 4 bases from J, with 5 bases in between. The CDR3: CASSRVYGYTF. The CDR3 bases are TGTGCCAGCAGCCGTGTCTATGGCTACACCTTC.

The count of this clone is one. The genes are TRBV19 and TRBJ1-1, with D hard to call. Trimming cost V 7 bases and J 0 bases, with 9 bases left between them. Germline CDR1 and CDR2: LNHDA and SQIVND (reference sequence). The CDR3 has 13 amino acids. The CDR3 DNA follows: TGTGCCAGTAACGAGGGCTTGAACACTGAAGCTTTCTTT. It translates to CASNEGLNTEAFF. Based on the CDR3 plus reference TRBV19 and TRBJ1-1, the full variable domain is DGGITQSPKYLFRKEGQNVTLSCEQNLNHDAMYWYRQDPGQGLRLIYYSQIVNDFQKGDIAEGYSVSREKKESFPLTVTSAQKNPTAFYLCASNEGLNTEAFFGQGTRLTVV.

V gene TRBV9 combines with J gene TRBJ2-7, with D perhaps matching TRBD1 (5 bases). Looked up from germline, CDR1 is SGDLS and CDR2 is YYNGEE. With 0 bases removed from V and 0 bases from J, the gap between germline ends came to 10 bases. The CDR3 is 15 residues long. For the CDR3, the DNA is TGTGCCAGCAGCGTAGGGGGCGCTAACTCCTACGAGCAGTACTTC. Translated, it gives CASSVGGANSYEQYF.

The rearrangement uses TRBV5-4 and TRBJ2-7, with TRBD1 matching over 11 bases. CDR3 length: 15 residues. Per the germline V gene, CDR1 is SGHNT and CDR2 is YYREEE (reference sequence). Unmatched junction bases numbered 5, after V lost 1 base and J lost 5 bases. The CDR3 DNA is TGTGCCAGCAGCTTGTGGACAGGGGGCTTCGACGAGCAGTACTTC. As protein: CASSLWTGGFDEQYF.

Concerning this clone: The junction differs from germline at one of its ends, possibly a read error. J is TRBJ2-5 and V is TRBV7-3; possibly TRBD1 for D (6 bases). The germline V gene has CDR1 SGHTA and CDR2 FQGTGA. This CDR3 spans 15 amino acids. Written as DNA, the CDR3 is TGTGCCAGCAGCCTAACTCGTGGGGGCGTGGAGACCCAGTACTTC. It specifies CASSLTRGGVETQYF.

This clone came up once. The V call is TRBV6-5, the J call TRBJ2-6, with D possibly being TRBD2 (7 bases). CDR3 length equals 15 residues. V was trimmed by 4 bases and J by 4 bases, leaving 11 bases between them. Germline-derived CDR1 and CDR2 are MNHEY and SVGAGI. The CDR3 region has the DNA TGTGCCAGCAGTTCCGGCGGGGGCGGGGCCAACGTCCTGACTTTC. It is translated as CASSSGGGGANVLTF.

J is TRBJ2-7 and V is TRBV29-1; TRBD1 matches 11 bases. Germline trimming cut 4 bases from V and 3 bases from J; bases unmatched to any gene: 8. Per the germline V gene, CDR1 is SQVTM and CDR2 is ANQGSEA. This CDR3 comprises 15 residues. CDR3 in amino acids: CSVGDGQGANYEQYF. Here the CDR3 DNA reads TGCAGCGTTGGTGATGGACAGGGGGCTAACTACGAGCAGTACTTC.

The CDR3, as DNA: TGTGCCAGCAGCTTAGAGGTGAGGATAGCTTTCTTT. Protein product: CASSLEVRIAFF. The chain has TRBV7-2 and TRBJ1-1; D gene unclear. This CDR3 is 12 amino acids long. V was cut by 1 base and J by 10 bases, with 10 bases left in between. CDR1 and CDR2 (germline): SGHTA, FQGNSA. The variable domain in full, with the rest retrieved from reference TRBV7-2 and TRBJ1-1, is GAGVSQSPSNKVTEKGKDVELRCDPISGHTALYWYRQSLGQGLEFLIYFQGNSAPDKSGLPSDRFSAERTGGSVSTLTIQRTQQEDSAVYLCASSLEVRIAFFGQGTRLTVV.

This chain links TRBV5-6 with TRBJ1-5, with 8 bases identical to TRBD1. Looked up from germline, CDR1 is SGHDT and CDR2 is YYEEEE. There are 16 residues in the CDR3. V shed 3 bases, J shed 1 base, and the junction held 6 bases outside the gene matches. As DNA, the CDR3 is TGTGCCAGCAGCTATGGGACAGGTGAGAGCAATCAGCCCCAGCATTTT. Translated: CASSYGTGESNQPQHF.

This chain links TRBV3-1 (or the pseudogene TRBV3-2) with TRBJ2-5; 7 bases map to TRBD1. Germline V lookup: CDR1 LGHDT, CDR2 YNNKEL (reference sequence). The CDR3 covers 15 residues. The junction had 10 bases not matched to a gene; V was cut back by 4 bases and J by 5 bases. The CDR3 coding sequence is TGTGCCAGCAGCCCTCCGGGACAGCTGATGGAGACCCAGTACTTC. It yields the protein CASSPPGQLMETQYF.

CDR3 residues: CASSPFFGGGLDTQYF. DNA of the CDR3: TGTGCCAGCAGCCCCTTTTTCGGCGGGGGGTTAGATACGCAGTATTTT. The J gene is TRBJ2-3, the V gene TRBV3-1 (or the pseudogene TRBV3-2); 8 nucleotides match TRBD2. V was pared by 4 bases and J by 5 bases, with 11 bases of the junction left unmatched. The CDR3 sequence is 16 residues long. Germline V lookup: CDR1 LGHDT, CDR2 YNNKEL (reference sequence).

The chain combines TRBV10-3 with TRBJ1-1, with 7 bases aligning to TRBD1. V shed 4 bases and J 1 base; nucleotides not matched to a gene: 9. This CDR3 has 16 residues. Germline assignment: CDR1 ENHRY and CDR2 SYGVKD. CDR3 sequence (DNA): TGTGCCATCAGTGGCCACAGGGGCGGGTCGAACACTGAAGCTTTCTTT. It specifies CAISGHRGGSNTEAFF.

The chain is built from TRBV25-1 and TRBJ1-2; D gene unclear. Per the germline V gene, CDR1 is MGHDK and CDR2 is SYGVNS. There are 13 residues in the CDR3. Deletions cut 2 bases from V and 2 bases from J, with 6 bases between. CDR3 in DNA: TGTGCCAGCAGTGAACACGGGAACTATGGCTACACCTTC. Its translation: CASSEHGNYGYTF.

The chain carries TRBV9 and TRBJ1-2, with D unclear. The CDR3 runs to 14 residues. The germline V and J ends were trimmed by 0 bases and 2 bases, with 8 bases remaining between them. Germline CDR1 reads SGDLS; CDR2 reads YYNGEE. The CDR3 DNA sequence: TGTGCCAGCAGCGTAGGGCCAGGCAACTATGGCTACACCTTC. It yields the protein CASSVGPGNYGYTF.

This rearrangement joins TRBV4-1 to TRBJ1-1; the D gene is possibly TRBD1 (6 bases). V was trimmed by 0 bases and J by 5 bases, leaving 13 bases between them. This CDR3 region has 15 residues. Per the germline V gene, CDR1 is MGHRA and CDR2 is YSYEKL. CDR3 loop: CASSQESGRGTEAFF. The CDR3 region has the DNA TGCGCCAGCAGCCAAGAGAGCGGCAGGGGAACTGAAGCTTTCTTT.

The V call is TRBV24-1, the J call TRBJ2-2; D gene unclear. Trimming removed 6 bases from V and 9 bases from J, with 10 bases in between. CDR3 length: 12 amino acids. CDR1 is KGHDR and CDR2 is SFDVKD in the germline V gene. The CDR3 bases are TGTGCCACCAGTCACTCCTCGAGGGAGCTGTTTTTT. This gives the protein CATSHSSRELFF.

This chain joins TRBV19 and TRBJ1-2; 9 bases match TRBD1. Germline V lookup: CDR1 LNHDA, CDR2 SQIVND (reference sequence). Trimming cost V 5 bases and J 2 bases; bases outside gene matches: 6. The CDR3 extends over 15 amino acids. The CDR3: CASSPEGQGNYGYTF. The CDR3 bases are TGTGCCAGTAGTCCCGAAGGACAGGGGAACTATGGCTACACCTTC.